The 26 T cell receptor beta chains below were found in one sample sequenced in a study of cytomegalovirus exposure and HLA in healthy donors. The assay was immunoSEQ multiplex PCR, and TCRdb's table has in-frame clones only and misses some. The data show a few hundred thousand clones, roughly 89% seen once. Sample: PBMCs. These receptors were taken from a woman between 18 and 29 years old in good health and CMV-seronegative.

This clone has only one observation. The rearrangement links TRBV27 to TRBJ1-6; D unclear. The V gene's germline CDR1 is MNHEY and CDR2 SMNVEV (reference sequence). This CDR3 has 16 residues. V lost 3 bases and J 3 bases, leaving 12 bases between the germline ends. CDR3 DNA sequence: TGTGCCAGCAGTTTTAACCCACGGAGCTATAATTCACCCCTCCACTTT. Protein product: CASSFNPRSYNSPLHF.

The CDR3 DNA sequence: TGTGCCAGCAGTGAGCAGGGGGCTGGGAATCAGCCCCAGCATTTT. This encodes CASSEQGAGNQPQHF. V and J are TRBV6-1 and TRBJ1-5, with 8 bases fitting TRBD1. The CDR3 has 15 amino acids. The trim removed 3 bases at V and 4 bases at J, leaving 5 bases unmatched. The germline V gene encodes CDR1 MNHNS and CDR2 SASEGT.

The V and J genes are TRBV7-8 and TRBJ1-2; the match to TRBD1 covers 9 bases. CDR1 is SGHVS, CDR2 FQNEAQ, per germline. The CDR3 totals 14 residues. The J segment lost 7 bases and the V segment lost 4 bases, leaving 7 bases of the junction unmatched. CDR3 bases: TGTGCCAGCAGCTCGGGACAGGGAAGATTTGGCTACACCTTC. Residues: CASSSGQGRFGYTF.

This clone occurred once. This CDR3 is CASSTRQGANTEAFF. CDR3 DNA: TGTGCCAGTAGTACCAGACAGGGGGCGAACACTGAAGCTTTCTTT. This chain connects TRBV19 to TRBJ1-1; 10 bases match TRBD1. With V trimmed by 4 bases and J by 1 base, 3 bases remained unmatched. CDR3 size: 15 residues. Germline V gives CDR1 LNHDA, CDR2 SQIVND (reference sequence).

This clone was counted once. This chain uses TRBV27 with TRBJ2-5; weak D call: TRBD2 (6 bases). Trimming shortened V by 10 bases and J by 2 bases, and 17 bases separated the two germline ends. From germline, CDR1 is MNHEY and CDR2 SMNVEV (reference sequence). The CDR3 extends over 14 amino acids. The CDR3 protein is CATAEGTDQETQYF. CDR3 nucleotides: TGTGCCACCGCAGAAGGGACTGATCAAGAGACCCAGTACTTC.

The V and J genes are TRBV5-4 and TRBJ2-3; TRBD1 might be the D (5 bases). The V gene's germline CDR1 is SGHNT and CDR2 YYREEE (reference sequence). The CDR3 spans 16 residues. Trimming stripped 3 bases from V and 6 bases from J, with 20 bases between. This CDR3 is CASSSTTDKTADTQYF. In nucleotides, the CDR3 is TGTGCCAGCAGCTCAACGACAGATAAAACCGCCGATACGCAGTATTTT. The whole variable domain, filled in from reference TRBV5-4 and TRBJ2-3, reads ETGVTQSPTHLIKTRGQQVTLRCSSQSGHNTVSWYQQALGQGPQFIFQYYREEENGRGNFPPRFSGLQFPNYSSELNVNALELDDSALYLCASSSTTDKTADTQYFGPGTRLTVL.

This clone has only one observation. The chain links TRBV19 to TRBJ1-6; 8 positions match TRBD1. CDR1 and CDR2 from the germline V gene are LNHDA and SQIVND (reference sequence). This CDR3 comprises 14 residues. The J segment lost 9 bases and the V segment lost 7 bases, leaving 8 bases of the junction unmatched. In nucleotides, the CDR3 is TGTGCCAGTAAGGACAGGGATAGCGGTTCACCCCTCCACTTT. As protein: CASKDRDSGSPLHF.

The chain recombines TRBV27 with TRBJ1-1, with TRBD1 as a possible D gene (6 bases). V lost 2 bases and J 4 bases, leaving 11 bases between the germline ends. Germline CDR1 MNHEY, CDR2 SMNVEV (reference sequence). The length of the CDR3 is 14 residues. The CDR3 DNA reads as TGTGCCAGCAGTTTAGGGGGCGGGAGCACTGAAGCTTTCTTT. Its protein is CASSLGGGSTEAFF.

The chain recombines TRBV13 with TRBJ2-5; D is ambiguous. In germline, CDR1 is PRHDT, CDR2 FYEKMQ (reference sequence). Between the trimmed V and J ends, which lost 5 bases and 4 bases, there was a span of 5 bases. The CDR3 loop spans 11 amino acids. The CDR3 sequence is CASSIRETQYF. DNA of the CDR3: TGTGCCAGCAGCATTAGAGAGACCCAGTACTTC. Full variable domain (missing parts from reference TRBV13 and TRBJ2-5): AAGVIQSPRHLIKEKRETATLKCYPIPRHDTVYWYQQGPGQDPQFLISFYEKMQSDKGSIPDRFSAQQFSDYHSELNMSSLELGDSALYFCASSIRETQYFGPGTRLLVL.

This clone was seen only a few times. This chain links TRBV29-1 with TRBJ1-2; 10 nucleotides agree with TRBD1. The CDR3 runs 14 residues. CDR1 and CDR2 from the germline V gene are SQVTM and ANQGSEA. V lost 4 bases, J lost 4 bases, and 6 bases stayed unmatched. The CDR3 is CSVGTTGGTYGYTF. The CDR3 DNA reads TGCAGCGTTGGCACGACAGGGGGCACCTATGGCTACACCTTC. The variable domain in full, completed from reference TRBV29-1 and TRBJ1-2, reads SAVISQKPSRDICQRGTSLTIQCQVDSQVTMMFWYRQQPGQSLTLIATANQGSEATYESGFVIDKFPISRPNLTFSTLTVSNMSPEDSSIYLCSVGTTGGTYGYTFGSGTRLTVV.

The chain uses TRBV2 and TRBJ2-1, with 11 bases matching TRBD2. CDR1 and CDR2 (germline): SNHLY, FYNNEI. Unmatched junction bases numbered 6, after V lost 2 bases and J lost 0 bases. The CDR3 is 18 amino acids. CDR3 DNA: TGTGCCAGCAGTGAATTTAGCGGGGGGGGAAACTCCTACAATGAGCAGTTCTTC. It encodes CASSEFSGGGNSYNEQFF.

The CDR3 loop reads CASSYSIGERNTEAFF. The CDR3 nucleotides are TGTGCCAGCAGTTACTCGATAGGGGAACGGAACACTGAAGCTTTCTTT. V usage is TRBV6-5 and J usage is TRBJ1-1, with a possible D match to TRBD1 (5 bases). Trimming took 0 bases from V and 1 from J, leaving 12 bases between them. Germline V gene lookup returns CDR1 MNHEY and CDR2 SVGAGI. The CDR3 consists of 16 residues.

The rearrangement uses TRBV4-1 and TRBJ2-1; TRBD2 matches 16 bases. V shed 4 bases, J shed 8 bases, and the junction held 8 bases outside the gene matches. Per germline, CDR1 MGHRA and CDR2 YSYEKL. CDR3 length equals 17 residues. CDR3 sequence (DNA): TGCGCCAGCAGCCGGTCCGGGACTAGCGGGGGGGCTTATGAGCAGTTCTTC. Amino acids: CASSRSGTSGGAYEQFF.

In its sample, this clone was seen a few times. The V gene is TRBV5-5, the J gene TRBJ1-2; maybe TRBD1 (5 bases). This CDR3 contains 14 residues. The germline V gene has CDR1 SGHKS and CDR2 YYEKEE (reference sequence). V dropped 5 bases and J dropped 4 bases, with 15 bases sitting between them. The CDR3 DNA reads TGTGCCAGCAGTCTCGGGGGGGAGCCCTATGGCTACACCTTC. It encodes CASSLGGEPYGYTF.

J is TRBJ1-1 and V is TRBV7-9; 8 bases line up with TRBD1. V lost 5 bases to trimming and J lost 3 bases; unmatched junction nucleotides: 8. Germline V gives CDR1 SEHNR, CDR2 FQNEAQ (reference sequence). This CDR3 is 15 amino acids long. The DNA for the CDR3 is TGTGCCAGCAGCCCGCAGGGGGCGTTGGACACTGAAGCTTTCTTT. This sequence encodes CASSPQGALDTEAFF.

The gene calls are TRBV6-5 and TRBJ2-7, with TRBD2 matching 10 bases. Germline V lookup: CDR1 MNHEY, CDR2 SVGAGI. CDR3 size: 15 residues. V shed 6 bases, J shed 0 bases, and the junction held 5 bases outside the gene matches. CDR3 residues: CASSQLAGSSYEQYV. The CDR3 DNA reads as TGTGCCAGCAGCCAACTAGCGGGGAGCTCCTACGAGCAGTACGTC.

This rearrangement joins TRBV28 to TRBJ1-2; 8 nucleotides match TRBD1. Trimming at V came to 5 bases and at J to 4 bases, leaving 9 bases not matched to a gene. Germline assignment: CDR1 MDHEN and CDR2 SYDVKM. The CDR3 consists of 15 residues. This CDR3 reads CASSPRTGRAYGYTF. The DNA of the CDR3 is TGTGCCAGCAGTCCCCGGACAGGGCGGGCCTATGGCTACACCTTC.

The chain carries TRBV19 and TRBJ1-1; 7 nucleotides agree with TRBD1. The CDR3 totals 12 residues. V dropped 5 bases and J dropped 8; count of bases not matched to a gene: 5. Looked up from germline, CDR1 is LNHDA and CDR2 is SQIVND (reference sequence). The CDR3 is CASSLDRAEAFF. The CDR3 DNA is TGTGCCAGTAGTCTCGACAGGGCAGAAGCTTTCTTT.

The chain is built from TRBV7-2 and TRBJ2-7; D may be TRBD2 (6 bases). Trimming took 0 bases from V and 3 from J, leaving 12 bases between them. In germline, CDR1 is SGHTA, CDR2 FQGNSA. This CDR3 comprises 15 residues. CDR3 sequence: CASSLAMGLVYEQYF. CDR3 sequence (DNA): TGTGCCAGCAGCTTAGCGATGGGACTCGTCTACGAGCAGTACTTC.

This chain links TRBV9 with TRBJ2-5; D ambiguous. V was cut by 0 bases and J by 5 bases, with 8 bases left in between. The CDR3 totals 13 residues. Germline V lookup: CDR1 SGDLS, CDR2 YYNGEE. CDR3 sequence reads: CASSVAWAETQYF. CDR3 DNA sequence: TGTGCCAGCAGCGTAGCTTGGGCCGAGACCCAGTACTTC.

This clone was observed a few times. The chain combines TRBV27 with TRBJ2-7; a weak D match, TRBD2 (5 bases). Per the germline V gene, CDR1 is MNHEY and CDR2 is SMNVEV (reference sequence). Trimming stripped 5 bases from V and 3 bases from J, with 11 bases between. This CDR3 is built from 13 residues. The CDR3 loop is CASSGASRYEQYF. The DNA for the CDR3 is TGTGCCAGCAGTGGTGCTAGCCGCTACGAGCAGTACTTC.

This chain uses TRBV7-8 with TRBJ2-5; maybe TRBD1 (5 bases). Germline assignment: CDR1 SGHVS and CDR2 FQNEAQ. The CDR3 has 14 amino acids. V was pared by 5 bases and J by 5 bases, with 15 bases between. CDR3 protein: CASSTGGIGETQYF. CDR3 sequence (DNA): TGTGCCAGCAGCACAGGTGGGATTGGGGAGACCCAGTACTTC. The full variable domain, rest sourced from reference TRBV7-8 and TRBJ2-5, is GAGVSQSPRYKVAKRGQDVALRCDPISGHVSLFWYQQALGQGPEFLTYFQNEAQLDKSGLPSDRFFAERPEGSVSTLKIQRTQQEDSAVYLCASSTGGIGETQYFGPGTRLLVL.

This clone appeared a single time. The chain is built from TRBV9 and TRBJ1-1; a weak D match, TRBD1 (5 bases). The CDR3 has 17 residues. Germline CDR1 is SGDLS and CDR2 is YYNGEE. V gave up 0 bases and J gave up 3 bases, with 18 bases separating them. The CDR3 region has the DNA TGTGCCAGCAGCGTAGGCCCCCCGGGGGAGGTTGACACTGAAGCTTTCTTT. This encodes CASSVGPPGEVDTEAFF.

The rearrangement uses TRBV4-1 and TRBJ2-5; tentatively, D is TRBD2 (6 bases). The length of the CDR3 is 16 residues. Germline assignment: CDR1 MGHRA and CDR2 YSYEKL. With 0 bases removed from V and 0 bases from J, the gap between germline ends came to 11 bases. CDR3 amino acids: CASSQESGDYQETQYF. The CDR3 DNA reads TGCGCCAGCAGCCAAGAATCGGGGGATTACCAAGAGACCCAGTACTTC.

This clone was counted a few times. The chain couples TRBV6-1 to TRBJ1-6; D unclear. Per germline, CDR1 MNHNS and CDR2 SASEGT. Trimming left V 6 bases short and J 4 bases short, with 7 bases between. This CDR3 contains 13 residues. The CDR3 reads CASRGPYNSPLHF. For the CDR3, the DNA is TGTGCCAGCAGGGGCCCTTATAATTCACCCCTCCACTTT.

This clone has just a few counts. At one end, the junction sequence differs from germline, possibly due to a read error. The chain links TRBV7-7 to TRBJ1-6, with TRBD1 matching over 7 bases. The CDR3 has 13 amino acids. Looked up from germline, CDR1 is SSHAT and CDR2 is FNYEAQ (reference sequence). CDR3 DNA: TGTGCTAGCAGCTTGGGACAGAATTCACCCCTCCACTTT. It is translated as CASSLGQNSPLHF.